Listed below are T cell receptor beta chains from one sample, sequenced in a study of blood T cell repertoires in COVID-19. Profiled with immunoSEQ multiplex PCR; TCRdb holds only in-frame clones, not every one. The profile shows roughly 500,000 clones, over 75% of them singletons. Input material: PBMCs or T cells enriched from blood (not recorded which). These TCRs come from a middle-aged woman who had recovered from COVID-19. The CDR3 runs from the conserved cysteine through the conserved F or W. A D gene is named only where the DNA matches it firmly. Some rows mark clone size as missing; the rest say once, few, many or name a class of expanded clone.

d_call	cdr3_length	j_call	clone_size	v_call	cdr3_nt	cdr3_aa
TRBD1	18	TRBJ1-2	-	TRBV4-1	TGCGCCAGCAGCCAAGATCCCGACAGGGGAAGTAGTAACTATGGCTACACCTTC	CASSQDPDRGSSNYGYTF
-	16	TRBJ2-3	-	TRBV9	TGTGCCAGCAGCGTAGGGGGCGCCGGCCCTATTGATACGCAGTATTTT	CASSVGGAGPIDTQYF
TRBD1	15	TRBJ1-5	-	TRBV4-2	TGTGCCAGCAGCCAAGGACAGGGGGCAGGTCAGCCCCAGCATTTT	CASSQGQGAGQPQHF
TRBD2	11	TRBJ2-1	-	TRBV20-1	TGCGCGAGCGGGGGATACAATGAGCAGTTCTTC	CASGGYNEQFF
-	15	TRBJ1-5	-	TRBV19	TGTGCCAGTAGTATCAACAGAGCTTTTAATCAGCCCCAGCATTTT	CASSINRAFNQPQHF
TRBD1	15	TRBJ1-3	-	TRBV7-9	TGTGCCAGCAAACTGACAGGGGCGGCTGGAAACACCATATATTTT	CASKLTGAAGNTIYF
-	15	TRBJ2-3	once	TRBV5-1	TGCGCCAGTTTTCTTACACAGGGTAACACAGATACGCAGTATTTT	CASFLTQGNTDTQYF
-	12	TRBJ1-6	-	TRBV6-5	TGTGCCAGCACTCTGGACGGACTGGTCTACTACTTT	CASTLDGLVYYF
TRBD2	16	TRBJ2-7	-	TRBV5-1	TGCGCCAGCAGGCTGAAAGCGGGAGGAAGCTCCTACGAGCAGTACTTC	CASRLKAGGSSYEQYF
TRBD1	16	TRBJ1-1	-	TRBV7-8	TGTGCCAGCAGCTTCCCCTACGGGACAGGGGACACTGAAGCTTTCTTT	CASSFPYGTGDTEAFF
-	15	TRBJ2-7	-	TRBV4-3	TGCGCCAGCAGCCAAGATAGGGGTAGCTCCTACGAGCAGTACTTC	CASSQDRGSSYEQYF
-	14	TRBJ1-5	-	TRBV28	TGTGCCAGCAGTTTATTTGGACTCAATCAGCCCCAGCATTTT	CASSLFGLNQPQHF
-	16	TRBJ2-5	-	TRBV5-5	TGTGCCAGCAGCTTACGCCCAAGTCCAGGGCAAGAGACCCAGTACTTC	CASSLRPSPGQETQYF
TRBD1	15	TRBJ1-2	-	TRBV27	TGTGCCAGCAGTTTTGAGGGGACAGCTAACTATGGCTACACCTTC	CASSFEGTANYGYTF